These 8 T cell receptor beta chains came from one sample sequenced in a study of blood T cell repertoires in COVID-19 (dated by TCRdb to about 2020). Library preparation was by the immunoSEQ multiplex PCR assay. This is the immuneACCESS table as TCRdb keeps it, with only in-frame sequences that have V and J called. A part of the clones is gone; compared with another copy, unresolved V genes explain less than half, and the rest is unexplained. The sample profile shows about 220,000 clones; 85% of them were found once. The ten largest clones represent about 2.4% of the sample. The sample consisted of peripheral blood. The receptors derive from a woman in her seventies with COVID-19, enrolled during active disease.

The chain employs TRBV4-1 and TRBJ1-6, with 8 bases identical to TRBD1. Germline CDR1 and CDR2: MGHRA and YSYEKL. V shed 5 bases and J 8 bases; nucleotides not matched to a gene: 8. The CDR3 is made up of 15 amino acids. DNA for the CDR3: TGCGCCAGCAGCTTACCAACAGGGGGACATTCACCCCTCCACTTT. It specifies CASSLPTGGHSPLHF.

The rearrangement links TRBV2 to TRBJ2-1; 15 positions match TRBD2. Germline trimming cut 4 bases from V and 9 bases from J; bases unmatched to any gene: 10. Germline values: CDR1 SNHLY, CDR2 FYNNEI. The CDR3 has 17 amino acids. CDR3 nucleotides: TGTGCCAGCAGTGTAATGCCGAGGACTAGCGGGGGGGGTGAGCAGTTCTTC. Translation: CASSVMPRTSGGGEQFF. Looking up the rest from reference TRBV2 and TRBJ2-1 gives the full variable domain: EPEVTQTPSHQVTQMGQEVILRCVPISNHLYFYWYRQILGQKVEFLVSFYNNEISEKSEIFDDQFSVERPDGSNFTLKIRSTKLEDSAMYFCASSVMPRTSGGGEQFFGPGTRLTVL.

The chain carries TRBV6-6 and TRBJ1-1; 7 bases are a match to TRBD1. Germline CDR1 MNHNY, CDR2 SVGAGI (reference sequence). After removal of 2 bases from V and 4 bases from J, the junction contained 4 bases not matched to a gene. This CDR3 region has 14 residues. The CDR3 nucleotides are TGTGCCAGCAGTTACCCCCCAGGGGGCACTGAAGCTTTCTTT. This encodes CASSYPPGGTEAFF.

The CDR3 is CASSPGLAGLEQYF. In nucleotides, the CDR3 is TGTGCCAGCAGCCCCGGACTAGCGGGACTTGAGCAGTACTTC. The gene calls are TRBV4-2 and TRBJ2-7, with 12 bases that match TRBD2. This CDR3 contains 14 residues. Per germline, CDR1 LGHNA and CDR2 YNFKEQ. V lost 4 bases, J lost 7 bases, and 5 bases stayed unmatched.

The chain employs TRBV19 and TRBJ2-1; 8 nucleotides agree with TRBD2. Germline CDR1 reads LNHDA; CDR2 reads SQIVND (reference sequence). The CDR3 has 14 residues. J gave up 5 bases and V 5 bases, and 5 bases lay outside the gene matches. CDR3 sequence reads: CASSPRTSHNEQFF. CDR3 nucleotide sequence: TGTGCCAGTAGTCCACGGACTAGCCACAATGAGCAGTTCTTC.

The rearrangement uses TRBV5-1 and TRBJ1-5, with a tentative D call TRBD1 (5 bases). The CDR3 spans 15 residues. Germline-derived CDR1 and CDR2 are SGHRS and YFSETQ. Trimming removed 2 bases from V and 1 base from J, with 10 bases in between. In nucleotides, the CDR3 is TGCGCCAGCAGCTTTACTCCAGGGAGCAATCAGCCCCAGCATTTT. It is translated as CASSFTPGSNQPQHF.

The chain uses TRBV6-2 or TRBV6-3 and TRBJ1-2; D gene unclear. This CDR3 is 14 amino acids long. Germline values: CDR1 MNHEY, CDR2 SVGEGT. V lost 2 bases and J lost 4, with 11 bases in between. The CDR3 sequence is CASSYARVGYGYTF. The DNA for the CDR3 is TGTGCCAGCAGTTACGCGAGGGTGGGCTATGGCTACACCTTC.

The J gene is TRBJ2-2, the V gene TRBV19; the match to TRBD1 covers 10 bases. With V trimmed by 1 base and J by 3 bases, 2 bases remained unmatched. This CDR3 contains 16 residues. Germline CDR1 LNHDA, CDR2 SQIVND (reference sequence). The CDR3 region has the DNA TGTGCCAGTAGTATAGGGGACAGGGGATACACCGGGGAGCTGTTTTTT. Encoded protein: CASSIGDRGYTGELFF.